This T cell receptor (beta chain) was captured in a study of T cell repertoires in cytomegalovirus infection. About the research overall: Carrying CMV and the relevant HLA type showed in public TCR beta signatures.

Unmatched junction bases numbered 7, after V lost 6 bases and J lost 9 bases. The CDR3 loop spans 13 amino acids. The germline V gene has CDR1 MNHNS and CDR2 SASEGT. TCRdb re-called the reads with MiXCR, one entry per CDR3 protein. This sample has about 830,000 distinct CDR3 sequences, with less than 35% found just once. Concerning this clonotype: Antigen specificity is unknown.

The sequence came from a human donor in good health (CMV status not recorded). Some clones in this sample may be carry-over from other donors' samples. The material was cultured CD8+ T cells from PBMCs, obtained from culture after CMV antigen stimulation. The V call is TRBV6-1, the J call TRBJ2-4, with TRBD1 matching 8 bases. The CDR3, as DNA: TGTGCCAGCAGACCGACAGGGGAGAGCATTCAGTACTTC. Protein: CASRPTGESIQYF.